The rows below give T cell receptor beta chains drawn from one sample of a study of blood T cell repertoires in COVID-19. Generated by immunoSEQ multiplex PCR, the TCRdb table keeps only in-frame clones and is missing some. The sample shows 150,000 to 200,000 clones, approximately 80% of them seen only once. Material: PBMCs or T cells enriched from blood (not recorded which). The receptors stem from a man aged 35 to 55 who had recovered from COVID-19. The CDR3 runs from the conserved cysteine through the conserved F or W. Fields, in order: CDR3 DNA, CDR3 protein, clone size, J gene, D gene, V gene. D genes are given only for firm matches. Expanded clones are given a class, and other clones once, few, many or no size at all.

CDR3 DNA: TGCGCCAGCAGCTTGGGACAGGGGTACACTGAAGCTTTCTTT; CDR3 protein: CASSLGQGYTEAFF; clone size: -; J gene: TRBJ1-1; D gene: TRBD1; V gene: TRBV5-1
CDR3 DNA: TGTGCCAGCAGTGATGAGACAGGCTACAATGAGCAGTTCTTC; CDR3 protein: CASSDETGYNEQFF; clone size: -; J gene: TRBJ2-1; D gene: -; V gene: TRBV25-1
CDR3 DNA: TGCGCCAGCAGCTTGGGGGACAGGGTCGGCACCGGGGAGCTGTTTTTT; CDR3 protein: CASSLGDRVGTGELFF; clone size: -; J gene: TRBJ2-2; D gene: TRBD1; V gene: TRBV5-1
CDR3 DNA: TGTGCCAGCAGCCCGTTTTTAGATGTGAGGGGGCGGTATGGCTACACCTTC; CDR3 protein: CASSPFLDVRGRYGYTF; clone size: -; J gene: TRBJ1-2; D gene: TRBD1; V gene: TRBV11-2
CDR3 DNA: TGTGCCAGCTCCCTGAACGACAGGGACGCTGAAGCTTTCTTT; CDR3 protein: CASSLNDRDAEAFF; clone size: -; J gene: TRBJ1-1; D gene: TRBD1; V gene: TRBV18
CDR3 DNA: TGTGCCAGCAGTGCACGGCCGGGACAGGGATTTAATCAGCCCCAGCATTTT; CDR3 protein: CASSARPGQGFNQPQHF; clone size: -; J gene: TRBJ1-5; D gene: TRBD1; V gene: TRBV6-1
CDR3 DNA: TGTGCCAGCAGTGAATCGGGGGTCGGAAAACTGTTTTTT; CDR3 protein: CASSESGVGKLFF; clone size: -; J gene: TRBJ1-4; D gene: -; V gene: TRBV25-1
CDR3 DNA: TGTGCCAGTAGTACCGACCGGGACAGGGAACGAAACTATGGCTACACCTTC; CDR3 protein: CASSTDRDRERNYGYTF; clone size: -; J gene: TRBJ1-2; D gene: TRBD1; V gene: TRBV19
CDR3 DNA: TGTGCCAGTAGAAGGGAGCCTGGAAACACCATATATTTT; CDR3 protein: CASRREPGNTIYF; clone size: few; J gene: TRBJ1-3; D gene: -; V gene: TRBV19
CDR3 DNA: TGTGCCAGCAGCGGACCCACAGTGTTCCGAAGCCCCATGAACACTGAAGCTTTCTTT; CDR3 protein: CASSGPTVFRSPMNTEAFF; clone size: -; J gene: TRBJ1-1; D gene: -; V gene: TRBV9
CDR3 DNA: TGTGCCAGTAGTGCCGGGACTAGCGGGGTGACAACCGGGGAGCTGTTTTTT; CDR3 protein: CASSAGTSGVTTGELFF; clone size: -; J gene: TRBJ2-2; D gene: TRBD2; V gene: TRBV19
CDR3 DNA: TGCGCCAGCAGTCAGGCCAGGGATCAGCCCCAGCATTTT; CDR3 protein: CASSQARDQPQHF; clone size: -; J gene: TRBJ1-5; D gene: -; V gene: TRBV10-2
CDR3 DNA: TGCGCCAGCAGCCGAGAGGACAGCCTTCCTAATGAAAAACTGTTTTTT; CDR3 protein: CASSREDSLPNEKLFF; clone size: few; J gene: TRBJ1-4; D gene: -; V gene: TRBV5-1
CDR3 DNA: TGCGCCAGCAGCTTCAGCGGAGAAGCAGATACGCAGTATTTT; CDR3 protein: CASSFSGEADTQYF; clone size: -; J gene: TRBJ2-3; D gene: -; V gene: TRBV5-1
CDR3 DNA: TGTGCCAGCAGCTTAGGCGGCAGATCCTCTGGAAACACCATATATTTT; CDR3 protein: CASSLGGRSSGNTIYF; clone size: -; J gene: TRBJ1-3; D gene: -; V gene: TRBV11-2
CDR3 DNA: TGTGCCAGCAGTTTAGGGGTAGGCGGGGGGGCCTTAGATACGCAGTATTTT; CDR3 protein: CASSLGVGGGALDTQYF; clone size: once; J gene: TRBJ2-3; D gene: TRBD2; V gene: TRBV27
CDR3 DNA: TGTGCCAGCGCCAAGGTGGCCAGGGACACTGAAGCTTTCTTT; CDR3 protein: CASAKVARDTEAFF; clone size: once; J gene: TRBJ1-1; D gene: -; V gene: TRBV19